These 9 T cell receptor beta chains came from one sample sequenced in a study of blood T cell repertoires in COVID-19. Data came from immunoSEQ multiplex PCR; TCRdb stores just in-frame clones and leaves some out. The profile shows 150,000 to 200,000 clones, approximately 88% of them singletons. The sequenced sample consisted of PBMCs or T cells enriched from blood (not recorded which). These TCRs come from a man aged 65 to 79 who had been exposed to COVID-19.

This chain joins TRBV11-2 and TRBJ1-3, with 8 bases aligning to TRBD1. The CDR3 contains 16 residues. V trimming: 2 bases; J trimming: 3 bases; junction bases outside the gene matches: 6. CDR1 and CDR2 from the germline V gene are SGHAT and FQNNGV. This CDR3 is CASSLRSGTGGNTIYF. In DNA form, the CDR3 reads TGTGCCAGCAGCTTACGAAGTGGGACAGGTGGAAACACCATATATTTT.

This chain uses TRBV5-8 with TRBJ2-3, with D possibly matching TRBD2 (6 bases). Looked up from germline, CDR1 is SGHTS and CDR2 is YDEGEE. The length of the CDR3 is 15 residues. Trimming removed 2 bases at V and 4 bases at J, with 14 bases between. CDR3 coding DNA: TGTGCCAGCAGCTTATCGGGTAGCGGTGCAGATACGCAGTATTTT. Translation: CASSLSGSGADTQYF.

CDR3 loop: CASSLARTRYAKNIQYF. CDR3 in DNA: TGTGCCAGCAGCTTAGCGAGGACTAGGTACGCCAAAAACATTCAGTACTTC. The chain couples TRBV7-9 to TRBJ2-4; TRBD2 matches at 7 bases. CDR1 and CDR2 (germline): SEHNR, FQNEAQ (reference sequence). Losses at the gene ends were 0 bases for V and 1 base for J; bases not matched to a gene: 6. This CDR3 contains 17 residues.

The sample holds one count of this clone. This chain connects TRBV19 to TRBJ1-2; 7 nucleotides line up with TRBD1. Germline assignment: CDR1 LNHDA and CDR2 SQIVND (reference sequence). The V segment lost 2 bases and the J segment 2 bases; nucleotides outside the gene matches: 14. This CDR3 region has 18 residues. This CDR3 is CASSISGVAGQENYGYTF. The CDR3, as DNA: TGTGCCAGTAGTATATCGGGCGTCGCAGGACAGGAGAACTATGGCTACACCTTC.

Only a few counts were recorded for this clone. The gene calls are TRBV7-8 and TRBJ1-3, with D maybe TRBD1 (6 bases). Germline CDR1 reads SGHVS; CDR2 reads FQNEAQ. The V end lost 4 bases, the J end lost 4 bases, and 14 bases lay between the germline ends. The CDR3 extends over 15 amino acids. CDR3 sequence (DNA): TGTGCCAGCAGCTATGGGGACATCCAAGGAAACACCATATATTTT. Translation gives CASSYGDIQGNTIYF.

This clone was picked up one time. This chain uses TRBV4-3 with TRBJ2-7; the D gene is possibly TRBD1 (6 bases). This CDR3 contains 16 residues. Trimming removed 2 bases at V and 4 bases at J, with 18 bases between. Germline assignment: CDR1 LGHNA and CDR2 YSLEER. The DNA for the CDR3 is TGCGCCAGCAGCCAACCCCCTTTACAGGGACCATACGAGCAGTACTTC. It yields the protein CASSQPPLQGPYEQYF.

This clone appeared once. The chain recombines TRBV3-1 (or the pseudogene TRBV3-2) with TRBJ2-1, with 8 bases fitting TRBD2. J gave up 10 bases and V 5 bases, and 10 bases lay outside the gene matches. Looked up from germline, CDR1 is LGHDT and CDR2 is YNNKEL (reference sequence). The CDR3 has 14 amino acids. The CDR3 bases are TGTGCCAGCAGCACTCACTCGGGGGGGGTGGAGCAGTTCTTC. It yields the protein CASSTHSGGVEQFF.

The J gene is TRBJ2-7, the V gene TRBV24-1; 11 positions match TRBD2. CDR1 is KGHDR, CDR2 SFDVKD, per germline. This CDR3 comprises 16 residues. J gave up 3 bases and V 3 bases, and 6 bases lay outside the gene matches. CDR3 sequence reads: CATSDNSGGGLYEQYF. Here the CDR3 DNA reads TGTGCCACCAGTGATAATAGCGGGGGGGGACTCTACGAGCAGTACTTC.

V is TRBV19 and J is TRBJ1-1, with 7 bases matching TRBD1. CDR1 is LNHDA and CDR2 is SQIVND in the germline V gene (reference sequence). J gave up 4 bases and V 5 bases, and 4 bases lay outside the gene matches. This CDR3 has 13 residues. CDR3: CASSRDSGTEAFF. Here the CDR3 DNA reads TGTGCCAGTAGTCGGGACAGTGGCACTGAAGCTTTCTTT.